This TCR beta chain was sequenced for a study of blood T cell repertoires in COVID-19. About the study: T cells, B-cell-depleted T cells, or PBMCs provided the cDNA or gDNA that served as material.

V was shortened by 6 bases and J by 5 bases, with 11 bases between the two germline ends. The CDR3 covers 13 residues. Germline values: CDR1 MNHEY, CDR2 SVGAGI. Sequencing was performed with immunoSEQ multiplex PCR; in TCRdb, only in-frame clones are kept and a portion is missing. The table shows 150,000 to 200,000 clones, with approximately 86% occurring only once. Sequenced: peripheral blood. The rearrangement uses TRBV6-5 and TRBJ1-5; D may be TRBD1 (6 bases). The receptor comes from a woman aged 55-75 years who had recovered from COVID-19. As DNA, the CDR3 is TGTGCCAGCAGGGAGAACAGGGATCAGCCCCAGCATTTT. It yields the protein CASRENRDQPQHF.